The TCR beta chain under discussion was sequenced for a study of spatial heterogeneity in lung cancer. About the study: Untreated early-stage non-small cell lung cancer patients, over 55 in total, were the donors.

Time point in this sample: blood at routine non-recurrence follow-up after resection. Material for sequencing was whole RNA from tumor, nontumor lung or frozen PBMC, left unsorted. The length of the CDR3 is 12 residues. CDR1 SGHRS and CDR2 YFSETQ come from the germline V gene. J gave up 4 bases and V 6 bases, and 2 bases lay outside the gene matches. TCRdb reanalysed the 5' RACE reads using MiXCR and keeps one entry per CDR3 protein. Of some 120,000 distinct CDR3 sequences listed, less than 15% were seen once; the top ten hold roughly 17%. The sample consisted of PBMCs, taken at follow-up. This sequence joins TRBV5-1 and TRBJ2-5; 8 nucleotides agree with TRBD1. The sequence came from a male donor with early-stage non-small cell lung cancer. The DNA of the CDR3 is TGCGCCAGCACAGGGGGCGGAGAGACCCAGTACTTC. It is translated as CASTGGGETQYF.